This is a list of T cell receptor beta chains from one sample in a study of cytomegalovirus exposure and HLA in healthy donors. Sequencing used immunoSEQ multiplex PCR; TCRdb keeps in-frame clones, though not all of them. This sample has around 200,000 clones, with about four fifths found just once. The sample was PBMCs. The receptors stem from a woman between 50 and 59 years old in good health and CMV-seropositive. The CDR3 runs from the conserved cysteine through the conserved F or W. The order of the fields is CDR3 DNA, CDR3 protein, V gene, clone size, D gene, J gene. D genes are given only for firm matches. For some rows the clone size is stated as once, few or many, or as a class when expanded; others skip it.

DNA: TGTGCCAGCAGCCTTGGGATAGCGGGCGGGCGGAGCACCGGGGAGCTGTTTTTT
CDR3: CASSLGIAGGRSTGELFF
V: TRBV7-6
size: .
D: TRBD2
J: TRBJ2-2

DNA: TGTGCCAGCAGTTGGGACAGGAGCTACGAGCAGTACTTC
CDR3: CASSWDRSYEQYF
V: TRBV6-5
size: .
D: TRBD1
J: TRBJ2-7

DNA: TGTGCCAGCAGTGACAGGGGTAGTGACGAGCAGTACTTC
CDR3: CASSDRGSDEQYF
V: TRBV2
size: .
D: .
J: TRBJ2-7

DNA: TGTGCTAGTGGTTTGTCCTTTGCAGATACGCAGTATTTT
CDR3: CASGLSFADTQYF
V: TRBV12-5
size: .
D: .
J: TRBJ2-3

DNA: TGTGCTAGTATGGGACAGGGTCCTGAAGCTTTCTTT
CDR3: CASMGQGPEAFF
V: TRBV12-5
size: .
D: TRBD1
J: TRBJ1-1

DNA: TGTGCCAGCAGCCCCCGCCGGACAGGGCTCGGAAACACCATATATTTT
CDR3: CASSPRRTGLGNTIYF
V: TRBV9
size: .
D: TRBD1
J: TRBJ1-3

DNA: TGTGCCAGCAGCTTGGGACTAGCGGGGAGTGAGCAGTTCTTC
CDR3: CASSLGLAGSEQFF
V: TRBV7-7
size: .
D: TRBD2
J: TRBJ2-1

DNA: TGTGCCAGTCGCTATGGACAGGCTAGCACAGATACGCAGTATTTT
CDR3: CASRYGQASTDTQYF
V: TRBV6-5
size: .
D: TRBD1
J: TRBJ2-3

DNA: TGTGCCAGCAGCCTTGGTTTCGCCTACGTGGCTGAAGCTTTCTTT
CDR3: CASSLGFAYVAEAFF
V: TRBV5-6
size: once
D: .
J: TRBJ1-1

DNA: TGTGCCGGAGGGGTTAGTATTCACGAGCAGTACTTC
CDR3: CAGGVSIHEQYF
V: TRBV30
size: .
D: .
J: TRBJ2-7

DNA: TGTGCCAGCAGCCAGGGGACAGGGGGCAATCAGCCCCAGCATTTT
CDR3: CASSQGTGGNQPQHF
V: TRBV7-9
size: few
D: TRBD1
J: TRBJ1-5

DNA: TGTGCCTTGAACAGGGGAGAGGGTTATGATTCACCCCTCCACTTT
CDR3: CALNRGEGYDSPLHF
V: TRBV30
size: .
D: TRBD1
J: TRBJ1-6

DNA: TGCGCCAGCAGCCAAACTGGGGGGGGCTACACCTTC
CDR3: CASSQTGGGYTF
V: TRBV4-1
size: .
D: .
J: TRBJ1-2

DNA: TGTGCCAGTAGAGCGGGGGGCGGCTACAATGAGCAGTTCTTC
CDR3: CASRAGGGYNEQFF
V: TRBV6-5
size: .
D: TRBD2
J: TRBJ2-1

DNA: TGCGCCAGCAGGAGGACAGGGGGCGGCAATCAGCCCCAGCATTTT
CDR3: CASRRTGGGNQPQHF
V: TRBV10-1
size: .
D: TRBD1
J: TRBJ1-5

DNA: TGTGCCAGCCGTTATTTCAGCTCCTACAATGAGCAGTTCTTC
CDR3: CASRYFSSYNEQFF
V: TRBV6-5
size: .
D: .
J: TRBJ2-1

DNA: TGTGTCAGCAGCTTAGTAAGGGGGTTAACCTCCTACGAGCAGTACTTC
CDR3: CVSSLVRGLTSYEQYF
V: TRBV13
size: .
D: .
J: TRBJ2-7

DNA: TGTGCCAGCAGTTTACTCGGGACAGAAGGAACAGATACGCAGTATTTT
CDR3: CASSLLGTEGTDTQYF
V: TRBV28
size: .
D: TRBD1
J: TRBJ2-3

DNA: TGTGCCAGCACTAATTCCGGGACAGAGAAGAACACTGAAGCTTTCTTT
CDR3: CASTNSGTEKNTEAFF
V: TRBV28
size: .
D: TRBD1
J: TRBJ1-1

DNA: TGTGCCAGCAGCTTTAACGAGCAGTACTTC
CDR3: CASSFNEQYF
V: TRBV7-7
size: .
D: .
J: TRBJ2-7

DNA: TGTGCCAGCAGCGTAGTGCCCGGGTCTAATTTCGACGAGCAGTACTTC
CDR3: CASSVVPGSNFDEQYF
V: TRBV9
size: .
D: .
J: TRBJ2-7

DNA: TGTGCCAAAACCTCCTACGGGAACTACGAGCAGTACTTC
CDR3: CAKTSYGNYEQYF
V: TRBV2
size: few
D: .
J: TRBJ2-7

DNA: TGTGCCAGTAGTAGCCAGACTCCTGGCAATTCACCCCTCCACTTT
CDR3: CASSSQTPGNSPLHF
V: TRBV19
size: .
D: .
J: TRBJ1-6

DNA: TGTGCCAGTACGTTGGGACAGGGAGGCACCGGGGAGCTGTTTTTT
CDR3: CASTLGQGGTGELFF
V: TRBV2
size: .
D: TRBD1
J: TRBJ2-2

DNA: TGTGCCAGCAGTTACGTCGGTTATGGCTACACCTTC
CDR3: CASSYVGYGYTF
V: TRBV6-5
size: .
D: .
J: TRBJ1-2

DNA: TGTGCCAGTAGTAGGGACAGCTCTAGCAATCAGCCCCAGCATTTT
CDR3: CASSRDSSSNQPQHF
V: TRBV19
size: .
D: TRBD1
J: TRBJ1-5

DNA: TGTGCCAGCAGCCGGGATGGAGGGGCGCGCACCGGGGAGCTGTTTTTT
CDR3: CASSRDGGARTGELFF
V: TRBV6-6
size: .
D: .
J: TRBJ2-2

DNA: TGCAGCTCCCGACTAGCGGGGGACCAAGAGACCCAGTACTTC
CDR3: CSSRLAGDQETQYF
V: TRBV29-1
size: .
D: TRBD2
J: TRBJ2-5

DNA: TGTGCCAGCAGCCCCCCGGGGTCACCAAATCCCTACGAGCAGTACTTC
CDR3: CASSPPGSPNPYEQYF
V: TRBV5-4
size: .
D: .
J: TRBJ2-7

DNA: TGTGCCAGCAGCTCACAGGGGGTGTCGGATACGCAGTATTTT
CDR3: CASSSQGVSDTQYF
V: TRBV7-6
size: .
D: TRBD1
J: TRBJ2-3

DNA: TGTGCCAGCAGCTTGTCCAGGACTAACAATGAGCAGTTCTTC
CDR3: CASSLSRTNNEQFF
V: TRBV5-4
size: .
D: .
J: TRBJ2-1

DNA: TGTGCCAGCAGCTTGGTTCAGGGCGCCGGGGAGCTGTTTTTT
CDR3: CASSLVQGAGELFF
V: TRBV5-4
size: .
D: .
J: TRBJ2-2

DNA: TGCGCCAGCAGCTTATTCGGCCCTAGGTTCGAAGCTTTCTTT
CDR3: CASSLFGPRFEAFF
V: TRBV5-1
size: .
D: .
J: TRBJ1-1

DNA: TGTGCCTGGAGTCGGGGGATGGGGACAGATACGCAGTATTTT
CDR3: CAWSRGMGTDTQYF
V: TRBV30
size: .
D: .
J: TRBJ2-3

DNA: TGTGCCACCAGCGGCCGGGACAGATTAAACTATGGCTACACCTTC
CDR3: CATSGRDRLNYGYTF
V: TRBV15
size: .
D: TRBD1
J: TRBJ1-2

DNA: TGCGCCAGCAGCGATTCCCCGTTGACAGGTTCCTACGAGCAGTACTTC
CDR3: CASSDSPLTGSYEQYF
V: TRBV5-1
size: .
D: .
J: TRBJ2-7

DNA: TGTGCCAGCAGCTTAAATTCAGGGGGCGAAAAACTGTTTTTT
CDR3: CASSLNSGGEKLFF
V: TRBV11-2
size: .
D: TRBD1
J: TRBJ1-4

DNA: TGTGCCAGCAGCCCAGGATTGAACACTGAAGCTTTCTTT
CDR3: CASSPGLNTEAFF
V: TRBV28
size: .
D: .
J: TRBJ1-1

DNA: TGCGCCAGCAGCCAGTATGCGGAAATAAGCTATGGCTACACCTTC
CDR3: CASSQYAEISYGYTF
V: TRBV5-1
size: .
D: .
J: TRBJ1-2

DNA: TGTGCCTGGAACCTCCCACAGGGAGAAAAACTGTTTTTT
CDR3: CAWNLPQGEKLFF
V: TRBV30
size: .
D: .
J: TRBJ1-4

DNA: TGTGCCAGCAGCTTAACAGACAGGGGGCTGGCCTATGGCTACACCTTC
CDR3: CASSLTDRGLAYGYTF
V: TRBV7-8
size: .
D: TRBD1
J: TRBJ1-2

DNA: TGTGCCAGCAGCTTAACAGGGATGAACACTGAAGCTTTCTTT
CDR3: CASSLTGMNTEAFF
V: TRBV7-2
size: once
D: .
J: TRBJ1-1

DNA: TGTGCCAGCAGCTTGCAGGGGTGGACTGAAGCTTTCTTT
CDR3: CASSLQGWTEAFF
V: TRBV7-9
size: few
D: .
J: TRBJ1-1

DNA: TGCGCCAGCAGCCAAGAATGGGGCGGGCAGGACGAACAGGGGGCCCGCGAGCAGTACTTC
CDR3: CASSQEWGGQDEQGAREQYF
V: TRBV4-3
size: .
D: TRBD1
J: TRBJ2-7

DNA: TGTGCCAGCAGCTTACCGTACAATGAGCAGTTCTTC
CDR3: CASSLPYNEQFF
V: TRBV7-8
size: .
D: .
J: TRBJ2-1

DNA: TGTGCCAGCAGCCCCGGGACTAGCGGGGGCTACGAGCAGTACTTC
CDR3: CASSPGTSGGYEQYF
V: TRBV7-2
size: .
D: TRBD2
J: TRBJ2-7

DNA: TGTGCCAGCAGTGCATTGGACAGATTAAGCTCTGGGGCCAACGTCCTGACTTTC
CDR3: CASSALDRLSSGANVLTF
V: TRBV6-1
size: .
D: .
J: TRBJ2-6

DNA: TGTGCCAGCAGCGGTGAGGGGACAGGGATGTATGGCTACACCTTC
CDR3: CASSGEGTGMYGYTF
V: TRBV5-4
size: .
D: TRBD1
J: TRBJ1-2

DNA: TGTGCCAGCAGCCCCTGGACAGGGGGCACCGGGGAGCTGTTTTTT
CDR3: CASSPWTGGTGELFF
V: TRBV7-6
size: .
D: TRBD1
J: TRBJ2-2

DNA: TGCGCCAGCAGTCCCGGGACACTCAATTCACCCCTCCACTTT
CDR3: CASSPGTLNSPLHF
V: TRBV4-1
size: .
D: .
J: TRBJ1-6

DNA: TGTGCCAGCAGCACTACCGGGGGCACTGAAGCTTTCTTT
CDR3: CASSTTGGTEAFF
V: TRBV11-2
size: .
D: .
J: TRBJ1-1

DNA: TGTGCCAGTACCCACAGGGTGGGGGAGACCCAGTACTTC
CDR3: CASTHRVGETQYF
V: TRBV19
size: .
D: .
J: TRBJ2-5

DNA: TGTGCCAGTAGTAAAGGTTCTTCGGGGGACAGGGTGTTTGGAAACACCATATATTTT
CDR3: CASSKGSSGDRVFGNTIYF
V: TRBV19
size: once
D: TRBD1
J: TRBJ1-3

DNA: TGTGCCAGCAGCTTTAATCTGGGACAGGGGGCCGAGCAGTACTTC
CDR3: CASSFNLGQGAEQYF
V: TRBV9
size: .
D: TRBD1
J: TRBJ2-7

DNA: TGTGCCAGCAGCCCCCGGTCGGGCAGGGGGACGTCCGAGCAGTACTTC
CDR3: CASSPRSGRGTSEQYF
V: TRBV9
size: .
D: TRBD1
J: TRBJ2-7

DNA: TGTGCCAGCAGCAGACTAGCGGGGGCCTACAATGAGCAGTTCTTC
CDR3: CASSRLAGAYNEQFF
V: TRBV7-3
size: .
D: TRBD2
J: TRBJ2-1

DNA: TGTGCCATTCGTAGGGAGGCGGGGGGGCAATACGAGCAGTACTTC
CDR3: CAIRREAGGQYEQYF
V: TRBV10-3
size: .
D: TRBD2
J: TRBJ2-7